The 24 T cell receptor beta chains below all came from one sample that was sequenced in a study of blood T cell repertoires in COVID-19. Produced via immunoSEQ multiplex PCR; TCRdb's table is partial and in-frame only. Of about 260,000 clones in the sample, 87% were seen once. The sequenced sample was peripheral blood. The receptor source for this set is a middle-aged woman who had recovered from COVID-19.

The CDR3 loop is CAISEVNGGSTYGYTF. For the CDR3, the DNA is TGTGCCATCAGTGAGGTTAACGGGGGGTCAACCTATGGCTACACCTTC. This chain joins TRBV10-3 and TRBJ1-2; tentatively, D is TRBD1 (5 bases). Germline lookup yields CDR1 ENHRY and CDR2 SYGVKD. CDR3 length equals 16 residues. Trimming shortened V by 2 bases and J by 4 bases, and 17 bases separated the two germline ends.

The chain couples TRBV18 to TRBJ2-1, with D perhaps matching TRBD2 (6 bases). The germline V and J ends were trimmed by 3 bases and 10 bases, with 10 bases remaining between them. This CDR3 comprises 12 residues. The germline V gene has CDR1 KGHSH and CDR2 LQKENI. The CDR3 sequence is CASSPLREEQFF. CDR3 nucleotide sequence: TGTGCCAGCTCACCCCTCCGGGAGGAGCAGTTCTTC.

The CDR3 coding sequence is TGTGCCAGCAGAGCGGACAGGGTTACTGAAGCTTTCTTT. It is translated as CASRADRVTEAFF. The chain carries TRBV27 and TRBJ1-1; 8 bases map to TRBD1. CDR1 and CDR2 (germline): MNHEY, SMNVEV (reference sequence). This CDR3 is built from 13 residues. V gave up 6 bases and J gave up 5 bases; unmatched junction bases: 5.

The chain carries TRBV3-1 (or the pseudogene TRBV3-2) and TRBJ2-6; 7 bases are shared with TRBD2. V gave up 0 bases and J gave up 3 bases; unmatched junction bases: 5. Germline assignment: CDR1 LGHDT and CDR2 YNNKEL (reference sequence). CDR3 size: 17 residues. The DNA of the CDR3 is TGTGCCAGCAGCCAAGATCGGGGGGTGAATGGGGCCAACGTCCTGACTTTC. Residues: CASSQDRGVNGANVLTF.

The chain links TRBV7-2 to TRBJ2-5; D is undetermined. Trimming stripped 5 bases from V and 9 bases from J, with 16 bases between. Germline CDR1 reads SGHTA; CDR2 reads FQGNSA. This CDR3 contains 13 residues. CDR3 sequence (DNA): TGTGCCAGCAGCCCCTTAAGTAAGCTCCCCCAGTACTTC. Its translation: CASSPLSKLPQYF.

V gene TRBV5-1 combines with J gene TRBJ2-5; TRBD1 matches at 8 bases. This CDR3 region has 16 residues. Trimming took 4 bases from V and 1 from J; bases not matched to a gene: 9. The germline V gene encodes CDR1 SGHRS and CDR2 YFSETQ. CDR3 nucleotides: TGCGCCAGCAGCCTAGGACAGGGTAGTTTCCAAGAGACCCAGTACTTC. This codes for CASSLGQGSFQETQYF.

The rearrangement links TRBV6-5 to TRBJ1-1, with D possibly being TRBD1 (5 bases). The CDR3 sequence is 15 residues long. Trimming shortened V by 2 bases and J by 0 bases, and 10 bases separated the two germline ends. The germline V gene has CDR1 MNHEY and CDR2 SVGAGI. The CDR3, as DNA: TGTGCCAGCAGTTACGGGGGGAACATGAACACTGAAGCTTTCTTT. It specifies CASSYGGNMNTEAFF.

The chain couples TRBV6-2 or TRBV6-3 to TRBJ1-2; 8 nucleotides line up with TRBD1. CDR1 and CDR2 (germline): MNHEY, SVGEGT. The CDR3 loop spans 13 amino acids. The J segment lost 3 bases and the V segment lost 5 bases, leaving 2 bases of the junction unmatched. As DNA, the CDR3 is TGTGCCAGCAGTACGACAGGGGACTATGGCTACACCTTC. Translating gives CASSTTGDYGYTF.

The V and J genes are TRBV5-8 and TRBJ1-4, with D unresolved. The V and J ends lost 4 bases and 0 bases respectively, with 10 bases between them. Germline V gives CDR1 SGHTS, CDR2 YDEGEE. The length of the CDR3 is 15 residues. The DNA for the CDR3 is TGTGCCAGCAGCGGGAGGGATGCAACTAATGAAAAACTGTTTTTT. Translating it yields CASSGRDATNEKLFF.

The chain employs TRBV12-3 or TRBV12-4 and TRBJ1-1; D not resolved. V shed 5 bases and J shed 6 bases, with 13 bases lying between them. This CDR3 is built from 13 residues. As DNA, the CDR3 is TGTGCCAGCAGTCGAGGGAGATCTCCTGAAGCTTTCTTT. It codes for CASSRGRSPEAFF.

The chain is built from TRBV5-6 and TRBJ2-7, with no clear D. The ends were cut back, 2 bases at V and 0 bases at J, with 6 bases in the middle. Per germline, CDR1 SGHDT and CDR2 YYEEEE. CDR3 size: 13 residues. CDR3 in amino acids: CASSLFSSYEQYF. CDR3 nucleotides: TGTGCCAGCAGCTTATTTAGCTCCTACGAGCAGTACTTC.

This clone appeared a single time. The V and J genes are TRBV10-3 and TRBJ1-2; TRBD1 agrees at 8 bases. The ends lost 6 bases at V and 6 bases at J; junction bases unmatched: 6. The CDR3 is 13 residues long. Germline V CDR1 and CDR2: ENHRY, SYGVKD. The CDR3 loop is CAISDGQGDGYTF. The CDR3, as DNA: TGTGCCATCAGCGACGGACAGGGAGATGGCTACACCTTC.

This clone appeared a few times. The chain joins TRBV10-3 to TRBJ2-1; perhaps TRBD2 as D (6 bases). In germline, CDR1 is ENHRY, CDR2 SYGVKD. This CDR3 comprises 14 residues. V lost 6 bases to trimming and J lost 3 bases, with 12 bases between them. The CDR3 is CAIREGLLYNEQFF. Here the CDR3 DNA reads TGTGCCATCAGAGAGGGACTCCTCTACAATGAGCAGTTCTTC.

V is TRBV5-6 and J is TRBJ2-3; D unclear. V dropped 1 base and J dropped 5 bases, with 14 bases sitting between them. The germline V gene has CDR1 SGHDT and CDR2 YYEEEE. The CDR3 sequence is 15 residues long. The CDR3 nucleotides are TGTGCCAGCAGCTTGTTCCCCGGTGGTGGAGATACGCAGTATTTT. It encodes CASSLFPGGGDTQYF.

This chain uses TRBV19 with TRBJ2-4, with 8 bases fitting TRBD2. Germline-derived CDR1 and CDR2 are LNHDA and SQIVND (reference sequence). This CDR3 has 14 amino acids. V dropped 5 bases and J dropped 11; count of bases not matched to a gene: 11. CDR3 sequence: CASSGYAISGVQYF. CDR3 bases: TGTGCCAGTAGTGGGTACGCGATTAGCGGGGTTCAGTACTTC.

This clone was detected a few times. As DNA, the CDR3 is TGCGCCAGCAGCTTGGGCGGTGGAACTAACTATGGCTACACCTTC. Protein: CASSLGGGTNYGYTF. This chain connects TRBV5-1 to TRBJ1-2; D uncertain. The CDR3 sequence is 15 residues long. V lost 0 bases to trimming and J lost 0 bases, with 9 bases between them. The germline CDR1 and CDR2 sequences are SGHRS and YFSETQ.

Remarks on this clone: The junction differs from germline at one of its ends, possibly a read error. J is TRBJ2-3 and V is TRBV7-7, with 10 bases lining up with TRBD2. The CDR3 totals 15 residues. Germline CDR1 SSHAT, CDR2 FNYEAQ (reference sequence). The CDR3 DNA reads TGTGCTAGCAGCTCTCTAGCGGGGGTCGCAGATACGCAGTATTTT. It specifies CASSSLAGVADTQYF.

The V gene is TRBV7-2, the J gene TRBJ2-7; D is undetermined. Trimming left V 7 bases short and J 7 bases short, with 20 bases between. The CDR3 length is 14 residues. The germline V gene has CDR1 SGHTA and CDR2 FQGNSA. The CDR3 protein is CASNRNGIPREQYF. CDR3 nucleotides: TGTGCCAGCAACCGGAATGGTATCCCGAGGGAGCAGTACTTC.

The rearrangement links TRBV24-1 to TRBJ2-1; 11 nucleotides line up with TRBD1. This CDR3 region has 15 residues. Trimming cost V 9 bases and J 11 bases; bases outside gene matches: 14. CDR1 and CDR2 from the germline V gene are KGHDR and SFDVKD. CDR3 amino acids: CATSPGQGAGGKQFF. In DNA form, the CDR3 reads TGTGCCACCTCCCCAGGACAGGGGGCAGGGGGGAAGCAGTTCTTC.

CDR3 loop: CAISDAGGYAEAFF. For the CDR3, the DNA is TGTGCCATCAGTGACGCAGGGGGATACGCTGAAGCTTTCTTT. The V and J genes are TRBV10-3 and TRBJ1-1, with 7 positions matching TRBD1. This CDR3 has 14 residues. The V gene end was trimmed by 3 bases and the J gene end by 6 bases; junction bases not matched to a gene: 7. Germline CDR1 and CDR2: ENHRY and SYGVKD.

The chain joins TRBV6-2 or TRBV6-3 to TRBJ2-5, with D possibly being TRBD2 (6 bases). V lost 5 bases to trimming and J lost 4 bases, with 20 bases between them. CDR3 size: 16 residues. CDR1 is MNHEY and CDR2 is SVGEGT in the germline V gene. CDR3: CASSLDYPPRPETQYF. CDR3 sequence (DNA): TGTGCCAGCAGTCTGGACTATCCCCCCCGGCCAGAGACCCAGTACTTC.

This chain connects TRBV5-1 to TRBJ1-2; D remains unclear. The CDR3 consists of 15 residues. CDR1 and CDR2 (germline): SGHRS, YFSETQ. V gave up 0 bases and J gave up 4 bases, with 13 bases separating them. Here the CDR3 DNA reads TGCGCCAGCAGCTTGGGTTCCGGGGATGGCTATGGCTACACCTTC. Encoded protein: CASSLGSGDGYGYTF. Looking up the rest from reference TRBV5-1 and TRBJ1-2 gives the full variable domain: KAGVTQTPRYLIKTRGQQVTLSCSPISGHRSVSWYQQTPGQGLQFLFEYFSETQRNKGNFPGRFSGRQFSNSRSEMNVSTLELGDSALYLCASSLGSGDGYGYTFGSGTRLTVV.

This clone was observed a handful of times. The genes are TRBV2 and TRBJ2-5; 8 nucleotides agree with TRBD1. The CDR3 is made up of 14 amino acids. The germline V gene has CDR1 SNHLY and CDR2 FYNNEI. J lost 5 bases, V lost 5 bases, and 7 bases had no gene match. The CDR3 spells CASSRQGRAETQYF. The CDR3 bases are TGTGCCAGCAGTCGACAGGGGAGAGCGGAGACCCAGTACTTC.

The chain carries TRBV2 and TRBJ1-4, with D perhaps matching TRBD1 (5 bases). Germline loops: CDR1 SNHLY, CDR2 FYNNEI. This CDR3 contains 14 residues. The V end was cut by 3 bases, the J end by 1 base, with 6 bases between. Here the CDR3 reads CASSDDRTNEKLFF. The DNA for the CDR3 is TGTGCCAGCAGTGATGACAGAACTAATGAAAAACTGTTTTTT.